The 16 T cell receptor beta chains reported below all come from one sample, sequenced in a study of CXCR3-negative and CXCR3-positive naive CD8 T cells. Study results and caveats: Naive CXCR3-positive cells had TRB CDR3s more hydrophobic than those of CXCR3-negative naive cells.

No antigen is known for these receptors. With UMI labels, 5' RACE was used to prepare the TRB cDNA libraries. TCRdb re-called the 5' RACE reads and shows each CDR3 protein once, DNA omitted. This sample's clone table lists 130,000 to 150,000 distinct CDR3 sequences. Sequencing used naive CXCR3+ CD8+ T cells from blood. Documented subset: CD45RO-CCR7+CD27+CD95- naive CD8+ T cells expressing CXCR3 (TNR3+). These receptors all stem from a human donor in good health. Some clones in this sample may be carry-over from other donors' samples.

V is TRBV6-2 or TRBV6-3 and J is TRBJ1-1; TCRdb returns TRBD1, unconfirmable since there is no DNA. Per germline, CDR1 MNHEY and CDR2 SVGEGT. CDR3 size: 11 residues. The CDR3 spells CASSPPGEAFF.

The chain recombines TRBV28 with TRBJ2-7; the TCRdb call, TRBD1, lacks DNA for checking. Germline V gives CDR1 MDHEN, CDR2 SYDVKM. CDR3 length: 15 residues. CDR3 region: CASISRGTGNYEQYF.

The chain is built from TRBV27 and TRBJ2-7; TCRdb's D gene call, TRBD1, goes unchecked for lack of DNA. This CDR3 is built from 13 residues. CDR1 is MNHEY, CDR2 SMNVEV, per germline (reference sequence). The CDR3 protein is CASRRQGSYEQYF.

The chain combines TRBV12-3 or TRBV12-4 with TRBJ2-5; TCRdb designates TRBD1, a call that cannot be tested without DNA. The CDR3 spans 13 residues. The chain's CDR3 is CASRPTGRETQYF.

This chain links TRBV11-2 with TRBJ1-1. CDR3 length: 13 amino acids. Per the germline V gene, CDR1 is SGHAT and CDR2 is FQNNGV. CDR3 sequence reads: CASGQGPNTEAFF.

The chain uses TRBV4-3 and TRBJ1-5. Germline V gene lookup returns CDR1 LGHNA and CDR2 YSLEER. CDR3 length: 17 amino acids. The CDR3 loop reads CASSQGRWGGGWQPQHF.

J is TRBJ2-2 and V is TRBV7-9; TCRdb gives TRBD1 as the D gene, but with no DNA this cannot be confirmed. Germline loops: CDR1 SEHNR, CDR2 FQNEAQ (reference sequence). There are 15 residues in the CDR3. The CDR3 is CASSPGQGYTGELFF.

This sequence joins TRBV7-2 and TRBJ1-4; the TCRdb D gene call, TRBD1, has no DNA to confirm it. This CDR3 spans 16 amino acids. CDR1 and CDR2 (germline): SGHTA, FQGNSA. Here the CDR3 reads CASSLVRGRINEKLFF.

CDR3 loop: CASSYSGVTEAFF. This chain connects TRBV6-5 to TRBJ1-1. Germline-derived CDR1 and CDR2 are MNHEY and SVGAGI. The CDR3 has 13 amino acids.

V is TRBV28 and J is TRBJ2-5; TCRdb indicates TRBD1, and absent DNA this call remains unverified. From germline, CDR1 is MDHEN and CDR2 SYDVKM. CDR3 length equals 13 residues. The chain's CDR3 is CASSDRTQETQYF.

The chain couples TRBV7-8 to TRBJ2-2; lacking DNA, the TRBD2 call made by TCRdb goes unchecked. This CDR3 is built from 16 residues. Germline CDR1 reads SGHVS; CDR2 reads FQNEAQ. The CDR3 spells CASSSRLAGNTGELFF. Filled out from reference TRBV7-8 and TRBJ2-2, the complete variable domain reads GAGVSQSPRYKVAKRGQDVALRCDPISGHVSLFWYQQALGQGPEFLTYFQNEAQLDKSGLPSDRFFAERPEGSVSTLKIQRTQQEDSAVYLCASSSRLAGNTGELFFGEGSRLTVL.

This chain connects TRBV5-1 to TRBJ2-7. The V gene's germline CDR1 is SGHRS and CDR2 YFSETQ. The CDR3 extends over 11 amino acids. CDR3 in amino acids: CASSFSGEQYF.

The V gene is TRBV27, the J gene TRBJ1-5; TCRdb gives TRBD1 as the D gene, but with no DNA this cannot be confirmed. This CDR3 has 17 residues. The V gene's germline CDR1 is MNHEY and CDR2 SMNVEV (reference sequence). CDR3: CASSLLSGDRYNQPQHF.

The chain joins TRBV7-6 to TRBJ2-3; lacking DNA, the TRBD1 call made by TCRdb goes unchecked. Germline V gene data show CDR1 as SGHVS and CDR2 as FNYEAQ. The CDR3 extends over 16 amino acids. The CDR3 region is CASSFRLGGSTDTQYF.

This CDR3 reads CASSVYRGQAYEQYF. The chain uses TRBV13 and TRBJ2-7; no DNA is available, so the TRBD1 call from TCRdb remains unchecked. CDR3 size: 15 residues. Per the germline V gene, CDR1 is PRHDT and CDR2 is FYEKMQ (reference sequence).

The chain combines TRBV29-1 with TRBJ2-1; TCRdb reports TRBD2, a call that lacks DNA to check it against. This CDR3 has 15 amino acids. CDR1 is SQVTM, CDR2 ANQGSEA, per germline. CDR3 region: CSVRGGAYSYNEQFF.